The TCR beta chain under discussion was sequenced for a study of OX40 agonist ivuxolimab in advanced cancers. Study information: Patients received the agonistic anti-OX40 (CD134) antibody ivuxolimab.

Profiling relied on immunoSEQ multiplex PCR, and the TCRdb table lists in-frame clones only, not all of them. The sample includes around 76,000 clones, about nine tenths of them seen just once. Per the germline V gene, CDR1 is LNHDA and CDR2 is SQIVND (reference sequence). The CDR3 covers 17 residues. V was pared by 7 bases and J by 0 bases, with 6 bases of the junction left unmatched. Source: CD4+ or CD8+ T cells sorted from blood, taken in a trial of the OX40 agonist ivuxolimab. The receptor was derived from an adult with an advanced solid tumor such as melanoma, head and neck, liver or kidney cancer. V usage is TRBV19 and J usage is TRBJ1-6, with 10 bases that match TRBD1. The CDR3 DNA reads as TGTGCCAGTAAAGTAGGACAGGGGGTCTCCTATAATTCACCCCTCCACTTT. Amino acids: CASKVGQGVSYNSPLHF.